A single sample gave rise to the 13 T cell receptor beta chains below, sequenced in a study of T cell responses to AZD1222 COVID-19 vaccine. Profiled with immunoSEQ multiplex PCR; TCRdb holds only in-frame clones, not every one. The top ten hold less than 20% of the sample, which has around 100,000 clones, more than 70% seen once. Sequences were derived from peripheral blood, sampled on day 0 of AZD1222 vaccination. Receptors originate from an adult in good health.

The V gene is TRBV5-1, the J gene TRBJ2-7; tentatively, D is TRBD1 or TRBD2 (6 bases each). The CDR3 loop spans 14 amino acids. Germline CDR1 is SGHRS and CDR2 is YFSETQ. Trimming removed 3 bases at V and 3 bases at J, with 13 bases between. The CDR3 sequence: CASSYRAGNYEQYF. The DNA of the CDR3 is TGCGCCAGCAGCTACAGGGCGGGGAACTACGAGCAGTACTTC.

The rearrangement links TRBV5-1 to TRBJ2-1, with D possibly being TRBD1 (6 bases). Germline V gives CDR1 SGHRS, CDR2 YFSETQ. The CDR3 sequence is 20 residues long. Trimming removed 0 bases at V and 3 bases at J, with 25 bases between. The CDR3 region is CASSLEGGRLDSAFYNEQFF. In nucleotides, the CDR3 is TGCGCCAGCAGCTTGGAAGGGGGAAGGCTGGACAGTGCCTTCTACAATGAGCAGTTCTTC.

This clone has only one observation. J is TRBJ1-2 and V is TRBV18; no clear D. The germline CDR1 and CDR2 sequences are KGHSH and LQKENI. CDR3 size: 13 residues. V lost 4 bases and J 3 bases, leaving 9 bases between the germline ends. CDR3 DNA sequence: TGTGCCAGCTCACAGGGAACGGACTATGGCTACACCTTC. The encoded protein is CASSQGTDYGYTF.

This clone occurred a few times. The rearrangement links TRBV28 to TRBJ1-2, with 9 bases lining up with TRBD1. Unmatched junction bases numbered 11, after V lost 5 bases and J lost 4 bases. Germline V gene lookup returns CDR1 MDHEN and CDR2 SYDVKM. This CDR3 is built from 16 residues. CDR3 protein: CASSQWTGVYGYGYTF. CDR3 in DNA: TGTGCCAGCAGTCAATGGACAGGGGTTTATGGCTATGGCTACACCTTC.

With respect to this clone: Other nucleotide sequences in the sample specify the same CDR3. In nucleotides, the CDR3 is TGTGCCAGCAGCCCCGGACAGGGAGGGGACACTGAAGCTTTCTTT. It specifies CASSPGQGGDTEAFF. The chain has TRBV11-3 and TRBJ1-1; TRBD1 agrees at 8 bases. V lost 5 bases to trimming and J lost 3 bases; unmatched junction nucleotides: 8. The germline V gene has CDR1 SGHNT and CDR2 YENEEA. CDR3 length: 15 amino acids. The full variable domain, completed using reference TRBV11-3 and TRBJ1-1, is EAGVVQSPRYKIIEKKQPVAFWCNPISGHNTLYWYLQNLGQGPELLIRYENEEAVDDSQLPKDRFSAERLKGVDSTLKIQPAELGDSAVYLCASSPGQGGDTEAFFGQGTRLTVV.

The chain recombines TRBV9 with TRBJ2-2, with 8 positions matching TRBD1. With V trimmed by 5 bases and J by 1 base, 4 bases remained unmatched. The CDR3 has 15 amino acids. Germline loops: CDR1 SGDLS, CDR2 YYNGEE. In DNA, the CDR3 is TGTGCCAGCAGTTTTGGGACAGGGAACACCGGGGAGCTGTTTTTT. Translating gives CASSFGTGNTGELFF.

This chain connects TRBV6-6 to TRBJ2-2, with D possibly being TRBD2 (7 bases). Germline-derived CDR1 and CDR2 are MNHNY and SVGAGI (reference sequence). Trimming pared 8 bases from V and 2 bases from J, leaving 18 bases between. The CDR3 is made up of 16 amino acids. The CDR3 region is CASRWGGALNTGELFF. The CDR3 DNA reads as TGTGCCAGCCGCTGGGGGGGGGCCCTTAACACCGGGGAGCTGTTTTTT.

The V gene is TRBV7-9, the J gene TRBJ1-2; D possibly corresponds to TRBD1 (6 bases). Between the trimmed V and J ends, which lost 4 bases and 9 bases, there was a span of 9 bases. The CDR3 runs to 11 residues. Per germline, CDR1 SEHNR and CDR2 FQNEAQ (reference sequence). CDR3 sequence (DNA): TGTGCCAGCAGCTCACAGGGTCGCTACACCTTC. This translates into CASSSQGRYTF.

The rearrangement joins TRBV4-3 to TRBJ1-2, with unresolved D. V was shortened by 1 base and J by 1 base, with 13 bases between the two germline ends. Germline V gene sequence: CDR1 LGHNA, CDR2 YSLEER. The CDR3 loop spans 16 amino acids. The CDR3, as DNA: TGCGCCAGCAGCCAAGTTCTGCTCTTTAATAACTATGGCTACACCTTC. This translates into CASSQVLLFNNYGYTF.

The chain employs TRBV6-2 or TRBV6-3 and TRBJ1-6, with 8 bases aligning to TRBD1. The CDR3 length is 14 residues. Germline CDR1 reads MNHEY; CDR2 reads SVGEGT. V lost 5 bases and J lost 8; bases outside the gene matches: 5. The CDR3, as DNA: TGTGCCAGCAGTATGGACAGGGAGTATTCACCCCTCCACTTT. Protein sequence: CASSMDREYSPLHF.

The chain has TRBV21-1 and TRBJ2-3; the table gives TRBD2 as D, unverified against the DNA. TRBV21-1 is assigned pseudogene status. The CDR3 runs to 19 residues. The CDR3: CASRPAILLAGGGTDTQYF. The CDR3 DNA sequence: TGTGCCAGCAGACCTGCCATCCTACTAGCGGGGGGGGGCACAGATACGCAGTATTTT.

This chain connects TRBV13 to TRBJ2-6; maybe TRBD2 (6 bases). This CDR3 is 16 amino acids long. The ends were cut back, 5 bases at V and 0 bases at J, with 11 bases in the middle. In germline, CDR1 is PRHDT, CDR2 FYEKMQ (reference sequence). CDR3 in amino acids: CASSPTRVSGANVLTF. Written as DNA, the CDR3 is TGTGCCAGCAGCCCGACTAGAGTCTCTGGGGCCAACGTCCTGACTTTC.

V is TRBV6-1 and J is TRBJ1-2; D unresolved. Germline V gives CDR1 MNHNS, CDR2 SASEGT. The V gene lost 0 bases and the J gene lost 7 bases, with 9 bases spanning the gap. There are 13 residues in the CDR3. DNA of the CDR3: TGTGCCAGCAGTGAAGCGCCGGTGGGTGGCTACACCTTC. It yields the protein CASSEAPVGGYTF.